These 12 T cell receptor beta chains came from one sample sequenced in a study of T cells expressing NK-cell markers. TCRdb re-analyzed the 5' RACE reads; it lists each CDR3 protein once, without DNA. The sample features a few hundred thousand distinct CDR3 sequences, with approximately 3.5% in its top ten. Sequencing input: blood T cells: a sorted CD56 or NKG2C T cell subset, CD4+ or CD8+ T cells, or bulk PBMC T cells (not recorded which). The source is a man younger than 35 in good health.

CDR3 sequence reads: CASSQALRGNYEQYF. The chain recombines TRBV4-3 with TRBJ2-7; TCRdb gives TRBD1 as the D gene, but with no DNA this cannot be confirmed. The CDR3 contains 15 residues. Germline V gives CDR1 LGHNA, CDR2 YSLEER.

The chain has TRBV12-3 or TRBV12-4 and TRBJ2-2; TCRdb lists TRBD2, though no DNA is available to test this call. This CDR3 contains 16 residues. The chain's CDR3 is CASTRGLAGVTGELFF.

Here the CDR3 reads CSASPAGGKGTQYF. V gene TRBV20-1 combines with J gene TRBJ2-5; TCRdb picks TRBD1, but there is no DNA to check that call. Per germline, CDR1 DFQATT and CDR2 SNEGSKA (reference sequence). The CDR3 sequence is 14 residues long.

The chain joins TRBV11-2 to TRBJ2-2. Germline V gene data show CDR1 as SGHAT and CDR2 as FQNNGV. This CDR3 has 14 amino acids. CDR3 region: CASRVRQNTGELFF.

This chain uses TRBV18 with TRBJ1-1; TCRdb's D gene call, TRBD1, goes unchecked for lack of DNA. Germline lookup yields CDR1 KGHSH and CDR2 LQKENI. CDR3 length: 16 amino acids. The CDR3 sequence: CASSGGQGSVYTEAFF.

The chain joins TRBV7-9 to TRBJ2-5. The germline CDR1 and CDR2 sequences are SEHNR and FQNEAQ (reference sequence). CDR3 length equals 14 residues. CDR3 region: CASSPLREEETQYF.

The chain joins TRBV12-3 or TRBV12-4 to TRBJ1-1. The CDR3 sequence is 13 residues long. Here the CDR3 reads CASSRWSTTEAFF.

This rearrangement joins TRBV7-2 to TRBJ2-2; checking the TCRdb D call of TRBD1 is not possible without DNA. Germline V lookup: CDR1 SGHTA, CDR2 FQGNSA. The CDR3 runs 12 residues. The CDR3 is CASSYRDRELFF.

The chain carries TRBV7-2 and TRBJ1-1; no DNA is available, so the TRBD1 call from TCRdb remains unchecked. The CDR3 covers 13 residues. Germline V gene sequence: CDR1 SGHTA, CDR2 FQGNSA. The CDR3 loop reads CASQTGRGTEAFF.

The rearrangement links TRBV11-2 to TRBJ2-6; TCRdb calls TRBD1, which cannot be checked without DNA. In germline, CDR1 is SGHAT, CDR2 FQNNGV. The CDR3 spans 14 residues. The CDR3 region is CASVALSGANVLTF.

The chain carries TRBV20-1 and TRBJ1-2; no DNA is available, so the TRBD1 call from TCRdb remains unchecked. Germline-derived CDR1 and CDR2 are DFQATT and SNEGSKA (reference sequence). The CDR3 has 13 amino acids. The CDR3 loop is CSAATGDGYGYTF.

The chain uses TRBV7-9 and TRBJ2-7; TCRdb's D call, TRBD1, is unchecked because there is no DNA. This CDR3 comprises 14 residues. The germline V gene encodes CDR1 SEHNR and CDR2 FQNEAQ (reference sequence). CDR3 loop: CASSLVRGSGEQYF.